The 28 T cell receptor beta chains given below trace back to one sample, sequenced in a study of CD8+ T cells in alopecia areata. Treatment here: oral pan-JAK inhibitor, 5-10 mg twice daily. The sequencing template was cDNA reverse transcribed from extracted RNA. The repertoire was sequenced with immunoSEQ multiplex PCR; TCRdb's copy has only in-frame clones and lacks some. The sample lists 120,000 or so clones, over 55% seen once, with around 5.7% in the top ten. Sequenced material: CD4+ T cells sorted from blood, taken at week 4, from a patient treated with tofacitinib. These receptors all stem from a human donor with alopecia areata.

The V and J genes are TRBV25-1 and TRBJ1-2, with 8 bases matching TRBD1. Germline CDR1 is MGHDK and CDR2 is SYGVNS. The CDR3 totals 16 residues. With 3 bases clipped from V and 6 bases from J, the junction kept 12 bases outside the gene matches. Here the CDR3 DNA reads TGTGCCAGCAGTGACAAGAAGACAGGGGAGGCCCATGGCTACACCTTC. It translates to CASSDKKTGEAHGYTF.

There are a few counts of this clone. CDR3 protein: CASSLGDRETQYF. Here the CDR3 DNA reads TGTGCCAGCAGCTTGGGGGATCGGGAGACCCAGTACTTC. The rearrangement joins TRBV7-2 to TRBJ2-5; the D call may be TRBD1 or TRBD2 (5 bases each). V was clipped by 3 bases and J by 5 bases, with 10 bases between them. The CDR3 extends over 13 amino acids. CDR1 is SGHTA, CDR2 FQGNSA, per germline. Looking up the rest from reference TRBV7-2 and TRBJ2-5 gives the full variable domain: GAGVSQSPSNKVTEKGKDVELRCDPISGHTALYWYRQSLGQGLEFLIYFQGNSAPDKSGLPSDRFSAERTGGSVSTLTIQRTQQEDSAVYLCASSLGDRETQYFGPGTRLLVL.

J is TRBJ2-1 and V is TRBV4-3, with TRBD2 matching 8 bases. V dropped 1 base and J dropped 0; count of bases not matched to a gene: 17. The CDR3 runs to 21 residues. Germline-derived CDR1 and CDR2 are LGHNA and YSLEER. The CDR3 region is CASSQVHRQGKRGSSYNEQFF. The CDR3 nucleotides are TGCGCCAGCAGCCAAGTGCATAGGCAGGGGAAGCGGGGGAGCTCCTACAATGAGCAGTTCTTC.

This clone showed up just a few times. The chain is built from TRBV30 and TRBJ1-5, with no clear D. In germline, CDR1 is GTSNPN, CDR2 SVGIG (reference sequence). The CDR3 is 13 residues long. V was clipped by 0 bases and J by 5 bases, with 8 bases between them. The chain's CDR3 is CAWSVRADQPQHF. In DNA form, the CDR3 reads TGTGCCTGGAGTGTACGAGCGGATCAGCCCCAGCATTTT. Full variable domain (rest looked up from reference TRBV30 and TRBJ1-5): SQTIHQWPATLVQPVGSPLSLECTVEGTSNPNLYWYRQAAGRGLQLLFYSVGIGQISSEVPQNLSASRPQDRQFILSSKKLLLSDSGFYLCAWSVRADQPQHFGDGTRLSIL.

This clone was seen only a few times. The chain couples TRBV4-2 to TRBJ2-3; possibly TRBD2 for D (6 bases). V gave up 4 bases and J gave up 6 bases, with 14 bases separating them. There are 14 residues in the CDR3. The germline CDR1 and CDR2 sequences are LGHNA and YNFKEQ. Here the CDR3 reads CASSPRLVADTQYF. The CDR3 bases are TGTGCCAGCAGCCCACGACTAGTTGCGGATACGCAGTATTTT.

This clone was observed a handful of times. The chain has TRBV15 and TRBJ2-5; TRBD2 aligns across 7 bases. The CDR3 spans 14 residues. Losses at the gene ends were 1 base for V and 4 bases for J; bases not matched to a gene: 3. Germline lookup yields CDR1 LNHNV and CDR2 YYDKDF (reference sequence). The CDR3 nucleotides are TGTGCCACCAGCAGAGGGGAGGGCGGAGAGACCCAGTACTTC. Encoded protein: CATSRGEGGETQYF.

J is TRBJ2-5 and V is TRBV2; D not certain. Germline CDR1 is SNHLY and CDR2 is FYNNEI. V shed 5 bases and J shed 0 bases, with 7 bases lying between them. The length of the CDR3 is 13 residues. DNA of the CDR3: TGTGCCAGCAGTAGCATGTACCAAGAGACCCAGTACTTC. As protein: CASSSMYQETQYF.

V and J are TRBV23-1 and TRBJ2-7; TRBD2 matches 14 bases. TRBV23-1 is known as an ORF, though its function is uncertain. Trimming took 8 bases from V and 3 from J; bases not matched to a gene: 15. The CDR3 consists of 18 residues. The DNA for the CDR3 is TGCGCCAGCCCGCATAGGGGACTAGCGGGAGAGGGAGTCTACGAGCAGTACTTC. Residues: CASPHRGLAGEGVYEQYF.

The J gene is TRBJ1-4, the V gene TRBV30; D gene unclear. Deletions cut 8 bases from V and 7 bases from J, with 17 bases between. There are 13 residues in the CDR3. Germline CDR1 is GTSNPN and CDR2 is SVGIG (reference sequence). For the CDR3, the DNA is TGTGCCCGGACGGACGGATTTGGTGAAAAACTGTTTTTT. As protein: CARTDGFGEKLFF.

The V and J genes are TRBV30 and TRBJ2-3, with D possibly TRBD2 on 6 matching bases. Deletions cut 0 bases from V and 4 bases from J, with 14 bases between. The CDR3 is 15 residues long. The germline V gene has CDR1 GTSNPN and CDR2 SVGIG (reference sequence). DNA for the CDR3: TGTGCCTGGAGTGTAAGGCAGGGAGGAGCAGATACGCAGTATTTT. Protein: CAWSVRQGGADTQYF. The variable domain in full, with the rest retrieved from reference TRBV30 and TRBJ2-3, is SQTIHQWPATLVQPVGSPLSLECTVEGTSNPNLYWYRQAAGRGLQLLFYSVGIGQISSEVPQNLSASRPQDRQFILSSKKLLLSDSGFYLCAWSVRQGGADTQYFGPGTRLTVL.

The J gene is TRBJ2-3, the V gene TRBV28; D uncertain. The CDR3 runs to 14 residues. V was pared by 3 bases and J by 2 bases, with 9 bases between. CDR1 and CDR2 from the germline V gene are MDHEN and SYDVKM. The CDR3 loop is CASSFGPNTDTQYF. In DNA form, the CDR3 reads TGTGCCAGCAGTTTTGGACCGAACACAGATACGCAGTATTTT.

This chain connects TRBV29-1 to TRBJ1-6; TRBD1 aligns across 7 bases. The germline V gene has CDR1 SQVTM and CDR2 ANQGSEA. CDR3 length: 13 residues. Trimming removed 6 bases from V and 6 bases from J; junction bases left unmatched: 5. The CDR3 spells CSVGDSPNSPLHF. CDR3 coding DNA: TGCAGCGTAGGGGACAGTCCTAATTCACCCCTCCACTTT.

The V and J genes are TRBV5-6 and TRBJ1-2, with D maybe TRBD1 (5 bases). There are 13 residues in the CDR3. V lost 7 bases and J 5 bases, leaving 15 bases between the germline ends. Per the germline V gene, CDR1 is SGHDT and CDR2 is YYEEEE. The CDR3 loop reads CASRRGPLYGYTF. The CDR3 nucleotides are TGTGCCAGCCGGCGGGGACCCCTTTATGGCTACACCTTC. Full variable domain (remainder filled in from reference TRBV5-6 and TRBJ1-2): DAGVTQSPTHLIKTRGQQVTLRCSPKSGHDTVSWYQQALGQGPQFIFQYYEEEERQRGNFPDRFSGHQFPNYSSELNVNALLLGDSALYLCASRRGPLYGYTFGSGTRLTVV.

The chain joins TRBV27 to TRBJ2-2; 7 nucleotides match TRBD1. The CDR3 sequence is 15 residues long. Germline loops: CDR1 MNHEY, CDR2 SMNVEV (reference sequence). Trimming cost V 3 bases and J 0 bases; bases outside gene matches: 1. CDR3 residues: CASSLQGANTGELFF. The CDR3 coding sequence is TGTGCCAGCAGTTTGCAGGGGGCGAACACCGGGGAGCTGTTTTTT.

CDR3 loop: CASSWDVYEQYF. In DNA form, the CDR3 reads TGTGCCAGCAGTTGGGACGTCTACGAGCAGTACTTC. V usage is TRBV2 and J usage is TRBJ2-7; D tentatively fits TRBD1 or TRBD2 (5 bases each). V lost 5 bases and J 3 bases, leaving 8 bases between the germline ends. Germline CDR1 SNHLY, CDR2 FYNNEI. The CDR3 loop spans 12 amino acids.

This chain joins TRBV19 and TRBJ1-1; D ambiguous. CDR3 size: 14 residues. V was clipped by 0 bases and J by 3 bases, with 8 bases between them. In germline, CDR1 is LNHDA, CDR2 SQIVND (reference sequence). This CDR3 is CASSIEGGYTEAFF. Here the CDR3 DNA reads TGTGCCAGTAGTATAGAAGGCGGATACACTGAAGCTTTCTTT.

The chain joins TRBV11-2 to TRBJ2-7; 9 bases map to TRBD1. From germline, CDR1 is SGHAT and CDR2 FQNNGV. The CDR3 has 15 residues. V dropped 5 bases and J dropped 4; count of bases not matched to a gene: 9. CDR3 sequence: CASSIMGQGFYEQYF. The CDR3 DNA reads TGTGCCAGCAGCATCATGGGACAGGGATTTTACGAGCAGTACTTC.

V is TRBV5-4 and J is TRBJ2-5; D tentatively fits TRBD1 or TRBD2 (5 bases each). The CDR3 runs 14 residues. From germline, CDR1 is SGHNT and CDR2 YYREEE (reference sequence). V lost 4 bases to trimming and J lost 3 bases, with 13 bases between them. The CDR3 loop is CASSQGPPEETQYF. The CDR3 DNA follows: TGTGCCAGCAGCCAGGGACCGCCTGAAGAGACCCAGTACTTC. Drawing the rest from reference TRBV5-4 and TRBJ2-5, the complete variable domain is ETGVTQSPTHLIKTRGQQVTLRCSSQSGHNTVSWYQQALGQGPQFIFQYYREEENGRGNFPPRFSGLQFPNYSSELNVNALELDDSALYLCASSQGPPEETQYFGPGTRLLVL.

This chain links TRBV5-1 with TRBJ2-7; D uncertain. V shed 3 bases and J shed 0 bases, with 7 bases lying between them. CDR1 and CDR2 (germline): SGHRS, YFSETQ. The CDR3 runs to 13 residues. The CDR3 coding sequence is TGCGCCAGCAGCTATGCCCTCTCCTACGAGCAGTACTTC. It specifies CASSYALSYEQYF. Combining the CDR3 with reference TRBV5-1 and TRBJ2-7 gives the whole variable domain KAGVTQTPRYLIKTRGQQVTLSCSPISGHRSVSWYQQTPGQGLQFLFEYFSETQRNKGNFPGRFSGRQFSNSRSEMNVSTLELGDSALYLCASSYALSYEQYFGPGTRLTVT.

This sequence joins TRBV18 and TRBJ2-5; 8 nucleotides line up with TRBD2. Per germline, CDR1 KGHSH and CDR2 LQKENI. The CDR3 runs to 15 residues. J was trimmed by 2 bases and V by 1 base; bases with no gene match: 3. CDR3 residues: CASSPRSGGQETQYF. In DNA, the CDR3 is TGTGCCAGCTCACCACGAAGCGGGGGTCAAGAGACCCAGTACTTC.

CDR3 nucleotides: TGTGCCAGCAGTTTAGGACAGGGGACGAACTATGGCTACACCTTC. Encoded protein: CASSLGQGTNYGYTF. This chain links TRBV28 with TRBJ1-2, with 9 bases matching TRBD1. Germline V gene sequence: CDR1 MDHEN, CDR2 SYDVKM. Trimming took 2 bases from V and 2 from J; bases not matched to a gene: 3. CDR3 length: 15 residues.

This clone was detected only a few times. This rearrangement joins TRBV29-1 to TRBJ2-2, with D hard to call. Trimming took off 4 bases at V and 4 bases at J, with 7 bases between the two ends. Germline V gene lookup returns CDR1 SQVTM and CDR2 ANQGSEA. This CDR3 contains 12 residues. CDR3 coding DNA: TGCAGCGTTGTCACCTTCACCGGGGAGCTGTTTTTT. Its translation: CSVVTFTGELFF.

As for this clone: Distinct nucleotide sequences in the sample also encode this CDR3. The chain has TRBV7-2 and TRBJ2-7; D is undetermined. Germline assignment: CDR1 SGHTA and CDR2 FQGNSA. Trimming took 1 base from V and 2 from J, leaving 3 bases between them. The CDR3 contains 12 residues. The CDR3, as DNA: TGTGCCAGCAGCTTAGGCGCCTACGAGCAGTACTTC. Translation: CASSLGAYEQYF.

The genes are TRBV5-1 and TRBJ1-2; D is uncertain. Looked up from germline, CDR1 is SGHRS and CDR2 is YFSETQ. CDR3 length: 14 amino acids. Trimming pared 5 bases from V and 8 bases from J, leaving 19 bases between. As DNA, the CDR3 is TGCGCCAGCAGTGTTATTGGAGACGAAGGGGGCTACACCTTC. Translation gives CASSVIGDEGGYTF.

This rearrangement joins TRBV9 to TRBJ2-7, with D possibly matching TRBD2 (7 bases). This CDR3 contains 18 residues. Germline assignment: CDR1 SGDLS and CDR2 YYNGEE. V lost 0 bases and J 2 bases, leaving 21 bases between the germline ends. CDR3 sequence reads: CASSVGSGGQLTTYEQYF. In DNA, the CDR3 is TGTGCCAGCAGCGTAGGTTCCGGGGGGCAGCTTACTACCTACGAGCAGTACTTC.

This clone has more than one count but fewer than ten. The chain uses TRBV29-1 and TRBJ2-2; unclear D gene. Germline CDR1 and CDR2: SQVTM and ANQGSEA. V gave up 5 bases and J gave up 2 bases, with 6 bases separating them. The CDR3 contains 12 residues. The CDR3 spells CSVMGNTGELFF. The CDR3 nucleotides read TGCAGCGTTATGGGAAACACCGGGGAGCTGTTTTTT.

V gene TRBV29-1 combines with J gene TRBJ1-5; TRBD1 aligns across 9 bases. The CDR3 spans 13 residues. The germline V gene encodes CDR1 SQVTM and CDR2 ANQGSEA. Germline trimming cut 7 bases from V and 5 bases from J; bases unmatched to any gene: 6. CDR3 protein: CSAGQGKDQPQHF. The CDR3 DNA follows: TGCAGCGCCGGACAGGGGAAGGATCAGCCCCAGCATTTT.

This clone appeared a few times. The V gene is TRBV7-9, the J gene TRBJ2-1; D remains ambiguous. The CDR3 is 11 residues long. The germline CDR1 and CDR2 sequences are SEHNR and FQNEAQ (reference sequence). Trimming pared 3 bases from V and 9 bases from J, leaving 6 bases between. CDR3 DNA sequence: TGTGCCAGCAGCTTTCTTGCTGAGCAGTTCTTC. Translation: CASSFLAEQFF. The complete variable domain, with remaining parts taken from reference TRBV7-9 and TRBJ2-1, reads DTGVSQNPRHKITKRGQNVTFRCDPISEHNRLYWYRQTLGQGPEFLTYFQNEAQLEKSRLLSDRFSAERPKGSFSTLEIQRTEQGDSAMYLCASSFLAEQFFGPGTRLTVL.